The 31 T cell receptor beta chains in this list originate from one sample, sequenced in a study of chemoradiotherapy in HPV16-positive cancers. Generated by immunoSEQ multiplex PCR, the TCRdb table keeps only in-frame clones and is missing some. This table holds 15,000 or so clones, about four fifths found once. This sample was gathered from a patient who underwent chemoradiotherapy. The receptors come from a human donor with HPV-associated anogenital cancer.

The V and J genes are TRBV6-5 and TRBJ2-1; D remains ambiguous. Germline V gene sequence: CDR1 MNHEY, CDR2 SVGAGI. This CDR3 is built from 14 residues. Trimming cost V 10 bases and J 2 bases, with 15 bases left between them. The CDR3 DNA reads TGTGCCACGCGAGTAGAAGTCGCCTACAATGAGCAGTTCTTC. Amino acid sequence: CATRVEVAYNEQFF.

The rearrangement joins TRBV5-1 to TRBJ1-2; D unclear. Per the germline V gene, CDR1 is SGHRS and CDR2 is YFSETQ. Trimming shortened V by 0 bases and J by 0 bases, and 18 bases separated the two germline ends. The CDR3 has 18 residues. CDR3 loop: CASSLVGSGKKSNYGYTF. The CDR3 bases are TGCGCCAGCAGCTTGGTGGGAAGCGGCAAAAAATCTAACTATGGCTACACCTTC.

V and J are TRBV7-2 and TRBJ2-7; D unclear. The V gene lost 3 bases and the J gene lost 3 bases, with 12 bases spanning the gap. The CDR3 covers 14 residues. In germline, CDR1 is SGHTA, CDR2 FQGNSA. The DNA for the CDR3 is TGTGCCAGCAGCTTTTTCCTACGCAACTACGAGCAGTACTTC. It codes for CASSFFLRNYEQYF.

The chain links TRBV5-1 to TRBJ2-3; the D gene is possibly TRBD2 (6 bases). The CDR3 totals 14 residues. CDR1 is SGHRS and CDR2 is YFSETQ in the germline V gene. Trimming cost V 3 bases and J 4 bases, with 12 bases left between them. CDR3 sequence: CASSWDFRPDTQYF. The CDR3 bases are TGCGCCAGCAGCTGGGACTTCCGCCCAGATACGCAGTATTTT.

This chain uses TRBV30 with TRBJ2-1; 9 bases are shared with TRBD2. The ends lost 2 bases at V and 4 bases at J; junction bases unmatched: 3. CDR3 length: 14 amino acids. CDR1 and CDR2 (germline): GTSNPN, SVGIG (reference sequence). The CDR3 protein is CAWSSLAGYNEQFF. The DNA for the CDR3 is TGTGCCTGGAGTAGCCTAGCGGGGTACAATGAGCAGTTCTTC.

CDR3 DNA sequence: TGTGCCAGCAGCCGGGACAGGAGCTCCTACGAGCAGTACTTC. Residues: CASSRDRSSYEQYF. This sequence joins TRBV6-5 and TRBJ2-7; 8 nucleotides agree with TRBD1. After removal of 6 bases from V and 0 bases from J, the junction contained 4 bases not matched to a gene. This CDR3 has 14 amino acids. CDR1 is MNHEY, CDR2 SVGAGI, per germline.

The chain links TRBV28 to TRBJ1-2, with no clear D. Looked up from germline, CDR1 is MDHEN and CDR2 is SYDVKM. The V end was cut by 8 bases, the J end by 0 bases, with 13 bases between. The CDR3 spans 14 residues. The DNA of the CDR3 is TGTGCCAGCGCTCCGAGTGGAGCTAACTATGGCTACACCTTC. It specifies CASAPSGANYGYTF.

This clone was recorded once. The chain uses TRBV19 and TRBJ2-4, with D possibly TRBD1 on 5 matching bases. V was cut by 5 bases and J by 0 bases, with 14 bases left in between. This CDR3 comprises 16 residues. The germline V gene encodes CDR1 LNHDA and CDR2 SQIVND (reference sequence). CDR3 DNA: TGTGCCAGTAGTCCCGACAGACAACTAGCCAAAAACATTCAGTACTTC. Amino acid sequence: CASSPDRQLAKNIQYF.

This clone was seen only once. This chain links TRBV5-1 with TRBJ2-5; 8 nucleotides agree with TRBD2. The V gene's germline CDR1 is SGHRS and CDR2 YFSETQ. This CDR3 is built from 16 residues. V trimming: 3 bases; J trimming: 2 bases; junction bases outside the gene matches: 9. The CDR3 DNA sequence: TGCGCCAGCAGCTCACCCTCTCGACTAGCGCAAGAGACCCAGTACTTC. This encodes CASSSPSRLAQETQYF.

The chain is built from TRBV15 and TRBJ1-2; D not certain. The V and J ends lost 0 bases and 5 bases respectively, with 7 bases between them. CDR1 is LNHNV, CDR2 YYDKDF, per germline (reference sequence). The CDR3 covers 13 residues. The CDR3 coding sequence is TGTGCCACCAGCAGAGATAGGCAGTATGGCTACACCTTC. As protein: CATSRDRQYGYTF.

The rearrangement uses TRBV4-3 and TRBJ1-5; D unclear. Between the trimmed V and J ends, which lost 5 bases and 6 bases, there was a span of 11 bases. The CDR3 is 13 residues long. The germline V gene encodes CDR1 LGHNA and CDR2 YSLEER. CDR3 sequence reads: CASSAEISQPQHF. CDR3 DNA: TGCGCCAGCAGCGCGGAAATTAGTCAGCCCCAGCATTTT.

This clone was observed once. The chain carries TRBV5-5 and TRBJ1-4, with a tentative D call TRBD1 (5 bases). Germline CDR1 and CDR2: SGHKS and YYEKEE (reference sequence). V was clipped by 3 bases and J by 7 bases, with 19 bases between them. This CDR3 spans 16 amino acids. CDR3 sequence (DNA): TGTGCCAGCAGCTCCGAAGGTCGCAGGGAGGGTGAAAAACTGTTTTTT. It is translated as CASSSEGRREGEKLFF.

The chain combines TRBV4-3 with TRBJ1-2; weak D call: TRBD1 (6 bases). Trimming took 0 bases from V and 8 from J, leaving 10 bases between them. CDR3 size: 13 residues. Germline CDR1 is LGHNA and CDR2 is YSLEER. CDR3 loop: CASSQDGGSGYTF. The CDR3, as DNA: TGCGCCAGCAGCCAAGACGGGGGCTCCGGCTACACCTTC.

The CDR3 sequence is CASREGISSYNSPLHF. CDR3 nucleotides: TGTGCCAGCAGGGAAGGCATAAGCTCCTATAATTCACCCCTCCACTTT. This sequence joins TRBV28 and TRBJ1-6; no reliable D call. The V and J ends lost 6 bases and 0 bases respectively, with 12 bases between them. The CDR3 is 16 amino acids. Germline V lookup: CDR1 MDHEN, CDR2 SYDVKM.

The chain uses TRBV6-1 and TRBJ2-2; D might be TRBD1 or TRBD2, each matching 5 bases. The germline gives CDR1 MNHNS, CDR2 SASEGT. The CDR3 sequence is 15 residues long. The ends were cut back, 6 bases at V and 2 bases at J, with 13 bases in the middle. CDR3 in amino acids: CASRRPGRNTGELFF. CDR3 bases: TGTGCCAGCAGGAGGCCGGGACGAAACACCGGGGAGCTGTTTTTT.

The chain uses TRBV7-2 and TRBJ2-3; D remains ambiguous. The V gene lost 3 bases and the J gene lost 6 bases, with 10 bases spanning the gap. Germline assignment: CDR1 SGHTA and CDR2 FQGNSA. This CDR3 is built from 13 residues. The CDR3 region is CASSFSFEDTQYF. The CDR3 DNA reads TGTGCCAGCAGCTTCTCATTCGAGGATACGCAGTATTTT. Full variable domain (outside the CDR3, taken from reference TRBV7-2 and TRBJ2-3): GAGVSQSPSNKVTEKGKDVELRCDPISGHTALYWYRQSLGQGLEFLIYFQGNSAPDKSGLPSDRFSAERTGGSVSTLTIQRTQQEDSAVYLCASSFSFEDTQYFGPGTRLTVL.

The CDR3 region has the DNA TGCGCCAGCAGCCGGGTCTTAATGGTCTCTGGGGCCAACGTCCTGACTTTC. Translating it yields CASSRVLMVSGANVLTF. This sequence joins TRBV4-3 and TRBJ2-6, with D hard to call. V was cut by 4 bases and J by 0 bases, with 13 bases left in between. CDR3 length equals 17 residues. The germline V gene encodes CDR1 LGHNA and CDR2 YSLEER.

The chain has TRBV27 and TRBJ2-3; no firm D call. Germline V gene data show CDR1 as MNHEY and CDR2 as SMNVEV (reference sequence). CDR3 length: 13 residues. V lost 4 bases and J 6 bases, leaving 11 bases between the germline ends. The CDR3 DNA sequence: TGTGCCAGCAGTTCCTCCAACGCGGATACGCAGTATTTT. Encoded protein: CASSSSNADTQYF.

V and J are TRBV7-6 and TRBJ1-1, with D possibly being TRBD1 (5 bases). CDR3 length equals 14 residues. Germline V lookup: CDR1 SGHVS, CDR2 FNYEAQ. The V gene lost 1 base and the J gene lost 4 bases, with 10 bases spanning the gap. The CDR3 sequence: CASSLEARATEAFF. As DNA, the CDR3 is TGTGCCAGCAGCTTAGAAGCCAGGGCCACTGAAGCTTTCTTT. The full variable domain, completed using reference TRBV7-6 and TRBJ1-1, is GAGVSQSPRYKVTKRGQDVALRCDPISGHVSLYWYRQALGQGPEFLTYFNYEAQQDKSGLPNDRFSAERPEGSISTLTIQRTEQRDSAMYRCASSLEARATEAFFGQGTRLTVV.

This clone was detected once. The CDR3 DNA follows: TGTGCCAGCAGTCCCGGGACAGGTGATTCACCCCTCCACTTT. Amino acid sequence: CASSPGTGDSPLHF. This sequence joins TRBV7-9 and TRBJ1-6; 8 bases map to TRBD1. From germline, CDR1 is SEHNR and CDR2 FQNEAQ (reference sequence). The CDR3 totals 14 residues. Trimming removed 6 bases from V and 8 bases from J; junction bases left unmatched: 6.

V gene TRBV7-6 combines with J gene TRBJ2-2, with D uncertain. The germline gives CDR1 SGHVS, CDR2 FNYEAQ. The CDR3 sequence is 15 residues long. Trimming shortened V by 5 bases and J by 1 base, and 11 bases separated the two germline ends. The CDR3 sequence is CASSPIPVNTGELFF. CDR3 bases: TGTGCCAGCAGCCCAATACCCGTGAACACCGGGGAGCTGTTTTTT.

The V call is TRBV25-1, the J call TRBJ1-1; D may be TRBD1 (6 bases). This CDR3 has 15 residues. V dropped 6 bases and J dropped 1 base, with 15 bases sitting between them. Germline V gene data show CDR1 as MGHDK and CDR2 as SYGVNS. Here the CDR3 reads CASSTTTGANTEAFF. The CDR3 nucleotides read TGTGCCAGCAGCACCACGACAGGAGCGAACACTGAAGCTTTCTTT.

The rearrangement uses TRBV27 and TRBJ2-3, with a weak D call TRBD2 (6 bases). This CDR3 is built from 15 residues. With 5 bases removed from V and 1 base from J, the gap between germline ends came to 13 bases. CDR1 is MNHEY and CDR2 is SMNVEV in the germline V gene (reference sequence). The DNA for the CDR3 is TGTGCCAGCAGTCTTCTAGCGTCAGGCACAGATACGCAGTATTTT. Its translation is CASSLLASGTDTQYF.

The chain combines TRBV4-2 with TRBJ1-4; D is ambiguous. CDR1 is LGHNA, CDR2 YNFKEQ, per germline. Trimming stripped 1 base from V and 0 bases from J, with 9 bases between. The CDR3 is 16 residues long. CDR3 amino acids: CASSQGTVATNEKLFF. DNA of the CDR3: TGTGCCAGCAGCCAAGGGACGGTAGCAACTAATGAAAAACTGTTTTTT.

The genes are TRBV27 and TRBJ2-7; 8 positions agree with TRBD1. Per the germline V gene, CDR1 is MNHEY and CDR2 is SMNVEV (reference sequence). Trimming took 2 bases from V and 2 from J; bases not matched to a gene: 11. The CDR3 extends over 17 amino acids. CDR3 sequence reads: CASSLRWQGARTYEQYF. For the CDR3, the DNA is TGTGCCAGCAGTTTACGGTGGCAGGGGGCGCGTACCTACGAGCAGTACTTC.

The J gene is TRBJ2-2, the V gene TRBV7-9, with D uncertain. CDR1 is SEHNR, CDR2 FQNEAQ, per germline (reference sequence). The CDR3 consists of 13 residues. Trimming pared 3 bases from V and 5 bases from J, leaving 7 bases between. CDR3 DNA sequence: TGTGCCAGCAGCTTTGCTGGGACCGGGGAGCTGTTTTTT. Residues: CASSFAGTGELFF.

The rearrangement links TRBV18 to TRBJ1-3, with TRBD1 matching 9 bases. The J segment lost 2 bases and the V segment lost 3 bases, leaving 2 bases of the junction unmatched. CDR3 length: 15 amino acids. Per germline, CDR1 KGHSH and CDR2 LQKENI. CDR3 coding DNA: TGTGCCAGCTCACCGGGGACAGGGCCTGGAAACACCATATATTTT. It specifies CASSPGTGPGNTIYF.

This clone came up once. The V call is TRBV5-5, the J call TRBJ1-2, with 7 bases that match TRBD1. CDR1 and CDR2 from the germline V gene are SGHKS and YYEKEE (reference sequence). The CDR3 is 16 residues long. J lost 5 bases, V lost 0 bases, and 10 bases had no gene match. The CDR3 spells CASSLAPTGKEYGYTF. CDR3 DNA: TGTGCCAGCAGCTTGGCCCCGACAGGGAAAGAGTATGGCTACACCTTC.

The chain couples TRBV28 to TRBJ1-2, with 7 bases identical to TRBD1. The junction had 19 bases not matched to a gene; V was cut back by 6 bases and J by 3 bases. Germline V gene lookup returns CDR1 MDHEN and CDR2 SYDVKM. The CDR3 has 18 residues. CDR3 sequence (DNA): TGTGCCAGCAGAATGCAGGGGGGCAAACTCGAGTATCACTATGGCTACACCTTC. Translated: CASRMQGGKLEYHYGYTF.

The chain recombines TRBV7-2 with TRBJ2-5; D remains unclear. Germline CDR1 and CDR2: SGHTA and FQGNSA. V lost 4 bases and J 5 bases, leaving 5 bases between the germline ends. This CDR3 spans 11 amino acids. Here the CDR3 reads CASSSVETQYF. As DNA, the CDR3 is TGTGCCAGCAGCTCCGTGGAGACCCAGTACTTC.

A few counts support this clone. The chain is built from TRBV13 and TRBJ1-1; TRBD1 matches at 8 bases. Germline CDR1 PRHDT, CDR2 FYEKMQ (reference sequence). J gave up 5 bases and V 5 bases, and 10 bases lay outside the gene matches. The CDR3 covers 15 residues. This CDR3 is CASSLSGQGWTEAFF. CDR3 DNA: TGTGCCAGCAGCCTGTCAGGACAGGGCTGGACTGAAGCTTTCTTT. Supplemented by reference TRBV13 and TRBJ1-1, the full variable domain reads AAGVIQSPRHLIKEKRETATLKCYPIPRHDTVYWYQQGPGQDPQFLISFYEKMQSDKGSIPDRFSAQQFSDYHSELNMSSLELGDSALYFCASSLSGQGWTEAFFGQGTRLTVV.